This TCR beta chain derives from a study of T-cell reconstitution after alpha-beta-depleted transplantation in children. Study conclusions and caveats: Fresh T-cell production supplied most of the T-cell counts and diversity seen one year after transplant. The study reportedly traced alpha-beta T cells about two months after transplant to several hundred expanded graft clones. Some patients' high day-60 TCRbeta diversity was traced to surviving recipient T cells and thymic progenitors.

The sample holds a few counts of this clonotype. Its antigen is unidentified. Trimming pared 4 bases from V and 5 bases from J, leaving 14 bases between. This CDR3 region has 13 residues. The germline CDR1 and CDR2 sequences are DFQATT and SNEGSKA (reference sequence). Unique molecular identifiers were incorporated when the TCRbeta library was constructed. From the PCR reads, TCRdb called clonotypes with MiXCR, one entry per CDR3 protein. Of almost 500,000 distinct CDR3 sequences in the sample, roughly a tenth were seen once. This sequence was found in a child younger than 10 with inherited bone marrow failure, due to receive a stem cell transplant. The sample consisted of PBMCs, taken before TCRalphabeta/CD19-depleted stem cell transplant. The genes are TRBV20-1 and TRBJ2-5; the D gene is possibly TRBD2 (6 bases). Here the CDR3 reads CSATRLGRETQYF. The CDR3 coding sequence is TGCAGTGCTACCCGACTAGGGCGGGAGACCCAGTACTTC.